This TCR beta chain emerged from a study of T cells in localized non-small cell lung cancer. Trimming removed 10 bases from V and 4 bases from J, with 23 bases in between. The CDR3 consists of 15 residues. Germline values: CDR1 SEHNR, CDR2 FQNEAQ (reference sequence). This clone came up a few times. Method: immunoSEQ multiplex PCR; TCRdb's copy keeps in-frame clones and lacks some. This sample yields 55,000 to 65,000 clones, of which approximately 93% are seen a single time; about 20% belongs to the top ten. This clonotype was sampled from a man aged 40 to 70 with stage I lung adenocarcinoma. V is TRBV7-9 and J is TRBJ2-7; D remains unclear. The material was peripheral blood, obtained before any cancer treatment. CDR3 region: CAISSPRSAGYEQYF. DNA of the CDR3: TGTGCCATATCCTCACCCCGGTCGGCTGGGTACGAGCAGTACTTC.